This is a list of T cell receptor beta chains from one sample in a study of coeliac disease. Assay used: immunoSEQ multiplex PCR; TCRdb lists only in-frame clones, some missing. The table records thousands of clones, 60% to 70% of them present only once. The material sequenced was lamina propria lymphocytes from the gut. Receptor source: a woman younger than 30 with active celiac disease. Each CDR3 is given with its conserved first and last residue. Each record gives: CDR3 length, V gene, D gene, J gene, clone size, CDR3 DNA, CDR3 protein. The D gene is left open where the match is weak. Clone size is not always given. Where it is, it says once, few, many or a class for expanded clones.

>14|TRBV6-5|.|TRBJ1-2|.
TGTGCCAGCAGCTTGTCGGGTAGCAACTATGGCTACACCTTC
CASSLSGSNYGYTF
>15|TRBV6-6|TRBD1|TRBJ1-2|once
TGTGCCAGCAGTTACCCCGGACAGGGGAACGGTGGCTACACCTTC
CASSYPGQGNGGYTF
>15|TRBV18|.|TRBJ2-7|.
TGTGCCAGCTCACCAATAGAGGGTATGGGCTACGAGCAGTACTTC
CASSPIEGMGYEQYF
>16|TRBV4-1|.|TRBJ1-2|.
TGCGCCAGCAGCCAAGTCGTAGGGGAATTCAACTATGGCTACACCTTC
CASSQVVGEFNYGYTF
>12|TRBV29-1|.|TRBJ1-6|once
TGCAGCGTGGGCTTTCCGGGGTCACCCCTCCACTTT
CSVGFPGSPLHF
>12|TRBV6-1|.|TRBJ2-7|.
TGTGCCAGCAGTGAAGCGGGAGCGGAGCAGTACTTC
CASSEAGAEQYF
>17|TRBV4-2|TRBD2|TRBJ2-3|.
TGTGCCAGCAGCCAAGGACGTAGCGGGAGTTGGGCAGATACGCAGTATTTT
CASSQGRSGSWADTQYF
>15|TRBV25-1|TRBD1|TRBJ2-7|.
TGTGCCAGCAGTGCCTCCGGGACAGGCTCCTACGAGCAGTACTTC
CASSASGTGSYEQYF
>14|TRBV7-3|.|TRBJ1-2|.
TGTGCCAGCAGCTTAGTCGGGGGAGCAGACGGCTACACCTTC
CASSLVGGADGYTF
>18|TRBV11-2|TRBD2|TRBJ2-2|.
TGTGCCAGCAGCAGGGGACTAGCGGGAGAATTAACCTCCGGGGAGCTGTTTTTT
CASSRGLAGELTSGELFF
>13|TRBV7-9|.|TRBJ2-1|.
TGTGCCAGCAGCTTAGATACTTTTAGTGAGCAGTTCTTC
CASSLDTFSEQFF
>8|TRBV7-9|.|TRBJ2-7|.
TGTGCCAGCTTAGAGCAGTACTTC
CASLEQYF
>15|TRBV11-2|.|TRBJ2-6|.
TGTGCCAGCAGCCGAAAGCCCTCTGGGGCCAACGTCCTGACTTTC
CASSRKPSGANVLTF
>14|TRBV5-1|.|TRBJ2-1|.
TGCGCCAGCGCTACAGGGACGGGTAGCAATGAGCAGTTCTTC
CASATGTGSNEQFF
>13|TRBV19|TRBD2|TRBJ2-7|.
TGTGCCAGTACCCCTAGCGGGGGGCACGAGCAGTACTTC
CASTPSGGHEQYF
>15|TRBV11-2|TRBD2|TRBJ2-1|.
TGTGCCAGCACCATATCACGCGGGGGGGTTAATGAGCAGTTCTTC
CASTISRGGVNEQFF
>13|TRBV15|.|TRBJ2-3|.
TGTGCCACCAGCAACGAGCGTCAGGATACGCAGTATTTT
CATSNERQDTQYF
>16|TRBV10-3|.|TRBJ1-5|.
TGTGCCATCAGTGAGTCCCTCGCGGGGCAGGGACAGCCCCAGCATTTT
CAISESLAGQGQPQHF
>11|TRBV6-1|.|TRBJ2-7|.
TGTGCCAGCACCGTAGCGTACGAGCAGTACTTC
CASTVAYEQYF
>16|TRBV11-2|.|TRBJ2-3|.
TGTGCCAGCAGCTTATCCGTTCCGGGGAGCACAGATACGCAGTATTTT
CASSLSVPGSTDTQYF
>17|TRBV11-1|TRBD1|TRBJ2-2|.
TGTGCCAGCACCAAGATGGCAGGGGGCCAGAACACCGGGGAGCTGTTTTTT
CASTKMAGGQNTGELFF
>15|TRBV6-5|TRBD1|TRBJ1-2|.
TGTGCCAGCAGTTACCGAGGACAGGGAGTCTATGGCTACACCTTC
CASSYRGQGVYGYTF
>15|TRBV10-1|TRBD1|TRBJ1-1|medium-sized
TGCGCCAGCAGTGTGAACAGGGGACCGAACACTGAAGCTTTCTTT
CASSVNRGPNTEAFF
>14|TRBV2|TRBD1|TRBJ1-1|.
TGTGCCAGCAGCGGGACAGGGGCGAACACTGAAGCTTTCTTT
CASSGTGANTEAFF
>15|TRBV7-4|TRBD1|TRBJ1-2|once
TGTGCCAGCAGCTTAGCGGCGGGACAGGGGAGCGGCTACACCTTC
CASSLAAGQGSGYTF
>14|TRBV15|.|TRBJ1-1|.
TGTGCCACCAGCAGAGATGGGGGGTACACTGAAGCTTTCTTT
CATSRDGGYTEAFF
>15|TRBV28|TRBD1|TRBJ1-4|.
TGTGCCAGCAGTTTTTGGCAGGGGGCGCGTGAAAAACTGTTTTTT
CASSFWQGAREKLFF
>14|TRBV11-2|.|TRBJ1-5|.
TGTGCCAGCAGCTTAACAGGGATGGGGCAGCCCCAGCATTTT
CASSLTGMGQPQHF
>15|TRBV2|TRBD1|TRBJ2-1|.
TGTGCCAGCTGTTCGGGGACAGGGGTTTACAATGAGCAGTTCTTC
CASCSGTGVYNEQFF
>15|TRBV5-1|.|TRBJ2-7|.
TGCGCCAGCAGCTTGCAGGGTCAGGGACTCTACGAGCAGTACTTC
CASSLQGQGLYEQYF
>17|TRBV7-8|TRBD2|TRBJ2-3|few
TGTGCCAGCAGCTTAGCCTCACTAGCGGGGATGACAGATACGCAGTATTTT
CASSLASLAGMTDTQYF
>15|TRBV7-9|.|TRBJ1-4|.
TGTGCCAGCAGCTTCCGGTACGCAACTAATGAAAAACTGTTTTTT
CASSFRYATNEKLFF
>15|TRBV5-1|TRBD1|TRBJ2-1|.
TGCGCCAGCAGCATCGGACAGGGTTGGAACAATGAGCAGTTCTTC
CASSIGQGWNNEQFF
>13|TRBV6-1|.|TRBJ2-6|.
TGTGCCAGCAGTACTGCTGGGGCCAACGTCCTGACTTTC
CASSTAGANVLTF
>15|TRBV27|.|TRBJ1-2|few
TGTGCCAGCAGTTCCGCGAGGGAGACCTTCGGAGGCTACACCTTC
CASSSARETFGGYTF
>15|TRBV10-3|TRBD1|TRBJ2-1|.
TGTGCCATCAGTCCAACAGGGGGCGCGGGGAATGAGCAGTTCTTC
CAISPTGGAGNEQFF
>14|TRBV28|.|TRBJ2-1|.
TGTGCCAGCAGTACTCCCGGGGATTACAATGAGCAGTTCTTC
CASSTPGDYNEQFF
>16|TRBV7-9|.|TRBJ2-1|once
TGTGCCAGCAGCTTACGGCAGGGGGGCAAATACAATGAGCAGTTCTTC
CASSLRQGGKYNEQFF
>13|TRBV30|TRBD1|TRBJ2-2|.
TGTGCCTGGGGACAGGGAAACACCGGGGAGCTGTTTTTT
CAWGQGNTGELFF
>14|TRBV6-1|TRBD1|TRBJ1-6|.
TGTGCCAGCAACCCGACAGGGAAAAGTTCACCCCTCCACTTT
CASNPTGKSSPLHF
>15|TRBV14|TRBD2|TRBJ2-1|few
TGTGCCAGCAGCAACGGGGCGGGGGGGCAGAATGAGCAGTTCTTC
CASSNGAGGQNEQFF
>15|TRBV2|.|TRBJ2-1|.
TGTGCCAGCAGTGCTGAGACTAGTTCCTACAATGAGCAGTTCTTC
CASSAETSSYNEQFF
>14|TRBV5-1|.|TRBJ1-5|.
TGCGCCAGCAGCACAGGGACGGCAAATCAGCCCCAGCATTTT
CASSTGTANQPQHF
>13|TRBV15|.|TRBJ1-4|.
TGTGCCACCAGCCCCAGGGGCGCGGAAAAACTGTTTTTT
CATSPRGAEKLFF
>15|TRBV5-5|TRBD1|TRBJ1-4|.
TGTGCCAGCAGCTTAGGACAGGGCCGGGATGAAAAACTGTTTTTT
CASSLGQGRDEKLFF
>12|TRBV10-2|.|TRBJ2-2|.
TGCGCCAGTTTATTCCCCGCCGGGGAGCTGTTTTTT
CASLFPAGELFF
>14|TRBV5-4|.|TRBJ2-5|.
TGTGCCAGCAGCTTGGCAGGGGTCCAAGAGGCCCAGTACTTC
CASSLAGVQEAQYF
>13|TRBV28|.|TRBJ2-7|.
TGTGCCAGCAGTAAATCGACAGTCTACGAGCAGTACTTC
CASSKSTVYEQYF
>20|TRBV4-2|TRBD2|TRBJ2-5|.
TGTGCCAGCAGCCAATTTGCTAGGACTAGCGGGAGTAGGCGAGAGGAGACCCAGTACTTC
CASSQFARTSGSRREETQYF
>21|TRBV4-1|TRBD2|TRBJ2-2|.
TGCGCCAGCAGCCAAAGGGACAGCCATGGAGTGGGACTAGCGGTTTACCGGGAGCTGTTTTTT
CASSQRDSHGVGLAVYRELFF
>15|TRBV19|.|TRBJ1-5|once
TGTGCCAGTAGTGAACAGGGTGGGAGCAATCAGCCCCAGCATTTT
CASSEQGGSNQPQHF
>14|TRBV11-3|TRBD1|TRBJ2-5|.
TGTGCCAGCAGCCTGACAGGGGCCTGGGAGACCCAGTACTTC
CASSLTGAWETQYF
>16|TRBV29-1|TRBD1|TRBJ1-1|.
TGCAGCGTTGATTTGGGACAGGGCCCGGGTGGCGCTGAAGCTTTCTTT
CSVDLGQGPGGAEAFF
>15|TRBV7-2|TRBD1|TRBJ2-3|few
TGTGCCAGCAGCCCCGGACAGGCCCGGGGAGATACGCAGTATTTT
CASSPGQARGDTQYF
>16|TRBV10-3|TRBD2|TRBJ2-7|.
TGTGCCATCAGTGAGAGAGCGGGAACCCCTAGGTACGAGCAGTACTTC
CAISERAGTPRYEQYF
>15|TRBV27|TRBD1|TRBJ2-1|.
TGTGCCAGCAGCCCGACAGGGTACGCCTACAATGAGCAGTTCTTC
CASSPTGYAYNEQFF
>15|TRBV5-1|TRBD2|TRBJ2-5|.
TGCGCCAGCAGCTTGGGGCTAGCGGTCCAAGAGACCCAGTACTTC
CASSLGLAVQETQYF